Following are 14 T cell receptor beta chains from one sample sequenced in a study of T cells in Graves' hyperthyroidism and ophthalmopathy. Regions amplified from RNA transcripts were the TCR beta CDR3 regions. The primer set for the first-round RT-PCR of the TCR CDR3 was HTBI. Each CDR3 protein is one row after TCRdb ran MiXCR on the multiplex PCR reads. The sample gives around 520,000 distinct CDR3 sequences, 12% to 15% of which show up once; about 15% is in the top ten. The sequencing input was blood. Every receptor here comes from a woman in her thirties or forties with Graves' hyperthyroidism.

Many counts were recorded for this clonotype. The chain recombines TRBV18 with TRBJ2-1, with 10 bases matching TRBD1. Losses at the gene ends were 4 bases for V and 6 bases for J; bases not matched to a gene: 3. CDR3 length: 14 residues. Germline V gene lookup returns CDR1 KGHSH and CDR2 LQKENI. DNA of the CDR3: TGTGCCAGCTCACGACAGGGGGCTCGCAATGAGCAGTTCTTC. This sequence encodes CASSRQGARNEQFF.

This clonotype was seen more than once but under ten times. This chain links TRBV10-2 with TRBJ1-5, with D unclear. The germline gives CDR1 WSHSY, CDR2 SAAADI. V was trimmed by 5 bases and J by 4 bases, leaving 9 bases between them. The CDR3 sequence is 13 residues long. The CDR3: CASSIESNQPQHF. The CDR3 bases are TGCGCCAGCAGTATAGAGTCAAATCAGCCCCAGCATTTT.

This clonotype was recorded many times. The V gene is TRBV28, the J gene TRBJ1-2; the D is unclear. There are 18 residues in the CDR3. V was trimmed by 5 bases and J by 2 bases, leaving 24 bases between them. The V gene's germline CDR1 is MDHEN and CDR2 SYDVKM. This CDR3 is CASSSPSSIRPANYGYTF. In nucleotides, the CDR3 is TGTGCCAGCAGTAGTCCTTCCTCGATACGACCCGCCAACTATGGCTACACCTTC.

The table lists this clonotype with many counts. The gene calls are TRBV28 and TRBJ1-2; D not certain. The CDR3 is made up of 14 amino acids. The V gene lost 2 bases and the J gene lost 0 bases, with 7 bases spanning the gap. CDR1 is MDHEN, CDR2 SYDVKM, per germline. The CDR3 loop reads CASSLDVTNYGYTF. Written as DNA, the CDR3 is TGTGCCAGCAGTTTAGACGTTACTAACTATGGCTACACCTTC.

The chain recombines TRBV19 with TRBJ2-7, with D perhaps being TRBD1 or TRBD2 (5 bases each). Germline CDR1 LNHDA, CDR2 SQIVND (reference sequence). The CDR3 runs to 13 residues. V was pared by 2 bases and J by 3 bases, with 8 bases between. The CDR3 protein is CASSIRDGYEQYF. The CDR3 bases are TGTGCCAGTAGTATAAGGGACGGCTACGAGCAGTACTTC.

V usage is TRBV27 and J usage is TRBJ2-4; D is ambiguous. The V and J ends lost 2 bases and 4 bases respectively, with 3 bases between them. This CDR3 comprises 12 residues. CDR1 and CDR2 from the germline V gene are MNHEY and SMNVEV (reference sequence). This chain's CDR3 is CASSLMKNIQYF. The CDR3 DNA reads TGTGCCAGCAGTTTAATGAAAAACATTCAGTACTTC.

The gene calls are TRBV11-2 and TRBJ2-7; no clear D. The V end lost 0 bases, the J end lost 3 bases, and 6 bases lay between the germline ends. The germline V gene encodes CDR1 SGHAT and CDR2 FQNNGV. The CDR3 runs to 13 residues. The CDR3 loop is CASSLDFGYEQYF. The CDR3 DNA reads TGTGCCAGCAGCTTAGATTTTGGCTACGAGCAGTACTTC.

There are many counts of this clonotype. This chain links TRBV6-1 with TRBJ2-7, with 8 positions matching TRBD2. In germline, CDR1 is MNHNS, CDR2 SASEGT. The CDR3 extends over 16 amino acids. Unmatched junction bases numbered 9, after V lost 5 bases and J lost 0 bases. The CDR3 region has the DNA TGTGCCAGCAGTCAAACGACTAGCGCCCTCTCCTACGAGCAGTACTTC. Translating it yields CASSQTTSALSYEQYF.

This clonotype was found many times. The chain links TRBV29-1 to TRBJ2-5; 14 bases agree with TRBD2. Germline V gives CDR1 SQVTM, CDR2 ANQGSEA. The CDR3 covers 13 residues. J lost 7 bases, V lost 4 bases, and 2 bases had no gene match. CDR3 nucleotide sequence: TGCAGCGTTGGACTAGCGGGAGGGCCGACCCAGTACTTC. Its translation is CSVGLAGGPTQYF.

This clonotype was observed at least ten times. The rearrangement uses TRBV7-9 and TRBJ1-1; the match to TRBD1 covers 7 bases. The CDR3 covers 15 residues. Germline V gene lookup returns CDR1 SEHNR and CDR2 FQNEAQ (reference sequence). The V gene end was trimmed by 1 base and the J gene end by 1 base; junction bases not matched to a gene: 3. This CDR3 reads CASSLVGQTNTEAFF. The CDR3 DNA reads TGTGCCAGCAGCTTAGTGGGACAGACGAACACTGAAGCTTTCTTT.

This chain connects TRBV19 to TRBJ2-1, with 9 bases that match TRBD2. This CDR3 comprises 15 residues. V was pared by 7 bases and J by 4 bases, with 8 bases of the junction left unmatched. Germline V gene data show CDR1 as LNHDA and CDR2 as SQIVND (reference sequence). The CDR3 protein is CASNERTSVYNEQFF. CDR3 bases: TGTGCCAGTAACGAAAGGACTAGCGTGTACAATGAGCAGTTCTTC.

The chain joins TRBV6-2 or TRBV6-3 to TRBJ2-5, with 14 bases matching TRBD2. The length of the CDR3 is 17 residues. CDR1 and CDR2 (germline): MNHEY, SVGEGT. After removal of 2 bases from V and 4 bases from J, the junction contained 6 bases not matched to a gene. For the CDR3, the DNA is TGTGCCAGCAGTTACCGGGGACTAGCGGGAGCCGGAGAGACCCAGTACTTC. It specifies CASSYRGLAGAGETQYF.

This clonotype was counted at least ten times. The CDR3 spells CASSSIAGDLTGELFF. The CDR3, as DNA: TGCGCCAGCAGCTCCATAGCGGGAGATCTAACCGGGGAGCTGTTTTTT. V gene TRBV5-1 combines with J gene TRBJ2-2, with 9 bases that match TRBD2. The CDR3 covers 16 residues. The trim removed 3 bases at V and 5 bases at J, leaving 8 bases unmatched. Germline CDR1 reads SGHRS; CDR2 reads YFSETQ. The variable domain in full, completed from reference TRBV5-1 and TRBJ2-2, reads KAGVTQTPRYLIKTRGQQVTLSCSPISGHRSVSWYQQTPGQGLQFLFEYFSETQRNKGNFPGRFSGRQFSNSRSEMNVSTLELGDSALYLCASSSIAGDLTGELFFGEGSRLTVL.

This clonotype was found many times. J is TRBJ1-3 and V is TRBV12-3 or TRBV12-4; no reliable D call. Trimming removed 6 bases from V and 4 bases from J, with 7 bases in between. The CDR3 loop spans 12 amino acids. The DNA for the CDR3 is TGTGCCAGCAGCCTGCAGGGAAACACCATATATTTT. Protein: CASSLQGNTIYF.